A selection of T cell receptor beta chains follows, all from one sample in a study of monozygotic twins with inflammatory bowel disease. TCRdb reprocessed the 5' RACE reads, keeping one entry per CDR3 protein, no DNA. This sample's table has about 210,000 distinct CDR3 sequences. What was sequenced was blood. The receptors stem from a human donor with ulcerative colitis or Crohn's disease, or a healthy co-twin of an affected twin (not recorded which). Each CDR3 is given with its conserved first and last residue. Where a row states a size, it is once, few, many or the class of an expanded clone; other rows omit it.

J gene: TRBJ2-3
clone size: .
V gene: TRBV27
CDR3 protein: CATRQGRGTDTQYF

J gene: TRBJ1-5
clone size: .
V gene: TRBV20-1
CDR3 protein: CSAMGQGDRQPQHF

J gene: TRBJ2-2
clone size: .
V gene: TRBV14
CDR3 protein: CASSPGLHTGELFF

J gene: TRBJ1-5
clone size: .
V gene: TRBV5-8
CDR3 protein: CASRFGQSNKPQHF

J gene: TRBJ1-6
clone size: medium-sized
V gene: TRBV9
CDR3 protein: CASSAEGGGRYNSPLHF

J gene: TRBJ2-5
clone size: .
V gene: TRBV7-2
CDR3 protein: CASSFGGEGETQYF

J gene: TRBJ1-1
clone size: .
V gene: TRBV6-6
CDR3 protein: CASSYLDTEAFF

J gene: TRBJ2-3
clone size: .
V gene: TRBV10-3
CDR3 protein: CAISRQAGGTDTQYF

J gene: TRBJ1-1
clone size: .
V gene: TRBV20-1
CDR3 protein: CSAPRSTEAFF

J gene: TRBJ2-7
clone size: .
V gene: TRBV19
CDR3 protein: CASSIGDSRYEQYF

J gene: TRBJ1-1
clone size: .
V gene: TRBV15
CDR3 protein: CATSRAQGLGSEAFF

J gene: TRBJ1-2
clone size: .
V gene: TRBV6-1
CDR3 protein: CASSRLTAWSANYGYTF

J gene: TRBJ2-3
clone size: .
V gene: TRBV5-1
CDR3 protein: CASTWASGTTDTQYF

J gene: TRBJ2-1
clone size: .
V gene: TRBV6-5
CDR3 protein: CASRRPGGTEQFF

J gene: TRBJ1-5
clone size: .
V gene: TRBV7-2
CDR3 protein: CASSLTGQGQPQHF

J gene: TRBJ2-1
clone size: .
V gene: TRBV7-2
CDR3 protein: CASSLALLGRGNEQFF

J gene: TRBJ2-7
clone size: .
V gene: TRBV4-1
CDR3 protein: CASSQVGQGYEQYF

J gene: TRBJ1-2
clone size: .
V gene: TRBV27
CDR3 protein: CASSFLRSNYGYTF

J gene: TRBJ2-7
clone size: .
V gene: TRBV5-1
CDR3 protein: CASSLAAGSPYEQYF

J gene: TRBJ2-3
clone size: .
V gene: TRBV7-3
CDR3 protein: CASSLAFTDTQCF

J gene: TRBJ1-2
clone size: .
V gene: TRBV7-9
CDR3 protein: CASSPRGLISNYGYTF

J gene: TRBJ2-5
clone size: .
V gene: TRBV20-1
CDR3 protein: CSARGTSGRWETQYF

J gene: TRBJ1-4
clone size: .
V gene: TRBV29-1
CDR3 protein: CSAQDTRGEKLFF

J gene: TRBJ2-2
clone size: .
V gene: TRBV5-6
CDR3 protein: CASSLSGLNTGELFF

J gene: TRBJ1-4
clone size: .
V gene: TRBV12-3/TRBV12-4
CDR3 protein: CASSFSRSEKLFF

J gene: TRBJ2-7
clone size: .
V gene: TRBV6-5
CDR3 protein: CASSYSWDRPPYEQYF

J gene: TRBJ1-2
clone size: .
V gene: TRBV19
CDR3 protein: CACRQGDGGYTF

J gene: TRBJ1-2
clone size: .
V gene: TRBV7-9
CDR3 protein: CASSLVRGDYGYTF

J gene: TRBJ2-5
clone size: .
V gene: TRBV7-8
CDR3 protein: CASSPRTGEETQYF

J gene: TRBJ2-7
clone size: .
V gene: TRBV29-1
CDR3 protein: CSDGLAGVEALYEQYF

J gene: TRBJ2-1
clone size: .
V gene: TRBV24-1
CDR3 protein: CATRDRGSNNEQFF